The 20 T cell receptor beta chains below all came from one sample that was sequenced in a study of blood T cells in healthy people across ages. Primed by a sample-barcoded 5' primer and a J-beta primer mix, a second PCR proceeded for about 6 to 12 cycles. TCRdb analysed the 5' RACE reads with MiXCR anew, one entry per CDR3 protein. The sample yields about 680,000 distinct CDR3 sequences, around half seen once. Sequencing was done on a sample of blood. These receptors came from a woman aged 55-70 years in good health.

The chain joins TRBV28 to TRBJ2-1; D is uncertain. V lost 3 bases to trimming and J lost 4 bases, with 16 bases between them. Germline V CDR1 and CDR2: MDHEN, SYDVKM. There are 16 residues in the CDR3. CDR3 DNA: TGTGCCAGCAGTTTTCGTAGTTTCCAGGCATACAATGAGCAGTTCTTC. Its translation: CASSFRSFQAYNEQFF.

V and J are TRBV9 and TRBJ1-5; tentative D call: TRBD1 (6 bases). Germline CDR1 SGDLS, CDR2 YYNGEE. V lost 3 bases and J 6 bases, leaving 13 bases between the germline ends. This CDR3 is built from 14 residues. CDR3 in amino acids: CASSGGDIPQPQHF. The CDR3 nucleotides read TGTGCCAGCAGCGGCGGGGACATACCTCAGCCCCAGCATTTT.

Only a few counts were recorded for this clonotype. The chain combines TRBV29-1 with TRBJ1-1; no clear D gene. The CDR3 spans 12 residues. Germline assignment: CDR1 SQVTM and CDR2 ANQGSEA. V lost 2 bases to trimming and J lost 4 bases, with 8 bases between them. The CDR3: CSVESGSTEAFF. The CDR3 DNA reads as TGCAGCGTTGAAAGTGGGTCCACTGAAGCTTTCTTT.

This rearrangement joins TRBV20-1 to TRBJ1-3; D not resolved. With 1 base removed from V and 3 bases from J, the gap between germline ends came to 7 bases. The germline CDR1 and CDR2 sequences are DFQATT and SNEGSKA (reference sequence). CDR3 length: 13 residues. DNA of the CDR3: TGCAGTGCTAGAGCCGCCCTTGGAAACACCATATATTTT. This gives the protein CSARAALGNTIYF.

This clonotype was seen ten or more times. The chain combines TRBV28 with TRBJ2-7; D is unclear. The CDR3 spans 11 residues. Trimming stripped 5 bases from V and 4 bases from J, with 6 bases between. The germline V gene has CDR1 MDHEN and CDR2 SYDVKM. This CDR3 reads CASSTMYEQYF. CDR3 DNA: TGTGCCAGCAGTACAATGTACGAGCAGTACTTC.

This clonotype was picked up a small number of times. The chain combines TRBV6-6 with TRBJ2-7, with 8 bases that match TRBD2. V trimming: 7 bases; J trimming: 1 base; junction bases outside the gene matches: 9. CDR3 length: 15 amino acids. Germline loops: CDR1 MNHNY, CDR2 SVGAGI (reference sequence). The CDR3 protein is CASKSGGGGSYEQYF. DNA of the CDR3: TGTGCCAGCAAGTCCGGGGGGGGTGGGTCCTACGAGCAGTACTTC.

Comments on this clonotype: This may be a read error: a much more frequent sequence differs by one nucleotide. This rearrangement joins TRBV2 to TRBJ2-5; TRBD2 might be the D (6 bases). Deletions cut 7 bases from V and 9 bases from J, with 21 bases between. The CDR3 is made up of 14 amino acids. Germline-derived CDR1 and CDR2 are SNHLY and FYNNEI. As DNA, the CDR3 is TGTGCCAGCACCGAAGGCCTTCACAGGAGGGCCCAGTACTTC. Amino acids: CASTEGLHRRAQYF.

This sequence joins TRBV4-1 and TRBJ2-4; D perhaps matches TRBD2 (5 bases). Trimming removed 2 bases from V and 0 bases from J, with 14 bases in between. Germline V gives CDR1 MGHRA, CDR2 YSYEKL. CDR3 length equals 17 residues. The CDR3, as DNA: TGCGCCAGCAGCCAACCCACGAGGGTTATAGCCAAAAACATTCAGTACTTC. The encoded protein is CASSQPTRVIAKNIQYF.

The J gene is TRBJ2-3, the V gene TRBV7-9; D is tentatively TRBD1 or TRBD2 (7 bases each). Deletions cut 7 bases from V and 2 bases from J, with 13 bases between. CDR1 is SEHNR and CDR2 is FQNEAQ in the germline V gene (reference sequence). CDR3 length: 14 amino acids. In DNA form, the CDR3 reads TGTGCCAGCACCCAGGGGGGGACCACAGATACGCAGTATTTT. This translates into CASTQGGTTDTQYF.

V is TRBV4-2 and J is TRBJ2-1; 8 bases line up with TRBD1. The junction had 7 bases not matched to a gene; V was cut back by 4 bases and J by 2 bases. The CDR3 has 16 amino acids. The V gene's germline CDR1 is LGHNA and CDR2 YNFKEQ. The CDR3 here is CASSLGTGDTYNEQFF. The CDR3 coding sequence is TGTGCCAGCAGCCTCGGGACAGGTGATACCTACAATGAGCAGTTCTTC.

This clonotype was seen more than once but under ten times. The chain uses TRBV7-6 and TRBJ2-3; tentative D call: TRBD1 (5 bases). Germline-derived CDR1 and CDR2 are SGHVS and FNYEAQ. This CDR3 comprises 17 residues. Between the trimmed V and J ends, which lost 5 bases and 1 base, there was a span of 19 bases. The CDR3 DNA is TGTGCCAGCAGCCCGCGTGGGCAGGGCTACGGCACAGATACGCAGTATTTT. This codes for CASSPRGQGYGTDTQYF.

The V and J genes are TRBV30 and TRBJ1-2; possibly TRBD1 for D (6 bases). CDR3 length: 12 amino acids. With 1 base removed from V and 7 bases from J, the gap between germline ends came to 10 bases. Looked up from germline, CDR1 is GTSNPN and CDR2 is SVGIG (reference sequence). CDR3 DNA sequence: TGTGCCTGGAGTGACAGGGACGCTGGCTACACCTTC. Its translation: CAWSDRDAGYTF.

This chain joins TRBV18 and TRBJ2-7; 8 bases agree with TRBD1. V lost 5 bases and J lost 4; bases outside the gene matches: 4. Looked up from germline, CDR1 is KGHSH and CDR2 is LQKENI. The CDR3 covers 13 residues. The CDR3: CASSIRTGYEQYF. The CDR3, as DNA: TGTGCCAGCTCAATTCGGACAGGGTACGAGCAGTACTTC.

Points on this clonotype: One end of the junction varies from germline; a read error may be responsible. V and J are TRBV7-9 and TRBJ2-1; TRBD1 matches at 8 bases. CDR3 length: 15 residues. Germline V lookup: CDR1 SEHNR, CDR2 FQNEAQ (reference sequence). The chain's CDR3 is CTSSKSGTGGNEQFF. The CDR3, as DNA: TGTACCAGCAGCAAATCCGGGACAGGCGGCAATGAGCAGTTCTTC. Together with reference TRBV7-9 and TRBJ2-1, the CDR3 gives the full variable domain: DTGVSQNPRHKITKRGQNVTFRCDPISEHNRLYWYRQTLGQGPEFLTYFQNEAQLEKSRLLSDRFSAERPKGSFSTLEIQRTEQGDSAMYLCTSSKSGTGGNEQFFGPGTRLTVL.

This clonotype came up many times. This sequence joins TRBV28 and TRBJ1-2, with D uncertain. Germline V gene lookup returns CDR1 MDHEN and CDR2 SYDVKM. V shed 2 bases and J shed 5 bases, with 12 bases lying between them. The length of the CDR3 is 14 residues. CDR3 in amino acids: CASSLSSGGYGYTF. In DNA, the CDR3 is TGTGCCAGCAGTTTAAGCTCGGGCGGGTATGGCTACACCTTC.

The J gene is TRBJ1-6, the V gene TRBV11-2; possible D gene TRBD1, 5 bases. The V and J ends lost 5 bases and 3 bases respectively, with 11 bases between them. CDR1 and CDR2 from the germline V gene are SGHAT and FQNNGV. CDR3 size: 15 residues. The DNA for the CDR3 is TGTGCCAGCAGCCCCAGGAGGGGCTATAATTCACCCCTCCACTTT. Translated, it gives CASSPRRGYNSPLHF.

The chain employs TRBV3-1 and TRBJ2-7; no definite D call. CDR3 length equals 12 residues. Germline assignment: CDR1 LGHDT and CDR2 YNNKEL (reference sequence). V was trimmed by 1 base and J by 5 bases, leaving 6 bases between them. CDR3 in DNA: TGTGCCAGCAGCCAAGGGCAAAACGAGCAGTACTTC. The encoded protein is CASSQGQNEQYF.

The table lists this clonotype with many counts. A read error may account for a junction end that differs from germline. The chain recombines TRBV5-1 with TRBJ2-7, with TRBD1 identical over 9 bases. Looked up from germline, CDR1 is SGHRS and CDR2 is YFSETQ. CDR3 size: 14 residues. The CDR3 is CASSGGQGSYEQYF. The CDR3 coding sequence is TGTGCCAGCAGTGGGGGACAGGGCTCCTACGAGCAGTACTTC. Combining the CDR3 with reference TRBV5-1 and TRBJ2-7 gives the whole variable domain KAGVTQTPRYLIKTRGQQVTLSCSPISGHRSVSWYQQTPGQGLQFLFEYFSETQRNKGNFPGRFSGRQFSNSRSEMNVSTLELGDSALYLCASSGGQGSYEQYFGPGTRLTVT.

The DNA of the CDR3 is TGCAGTGCTACCCCGGACGGGTCACCCCTCCACTTT. Its translation: CSATPDGSPLHF. J is TRBJ1-6 and V is TRBV20-1; D unresolved. Looked up from germline, CDR1 is DFQATT and CDR2 is SNEGSKA (reference sequence). V was shortened by 4 bases and J by 10 bases, with 11 bases between the two germline ends. This CDR3 has 12 amino acids.

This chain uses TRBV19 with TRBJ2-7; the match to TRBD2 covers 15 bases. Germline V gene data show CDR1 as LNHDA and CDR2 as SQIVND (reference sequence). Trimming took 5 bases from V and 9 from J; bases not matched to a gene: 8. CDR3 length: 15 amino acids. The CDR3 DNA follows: TGTGCCAGTAGTCCCGGGACTAGCGGGAGGACTGGGCAGTACTTC. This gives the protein CASSPGTSGRTGQYF.